These 17 T cell receptor beta chains were all obtained from the same sample, sequenced in a study of Ad26.COV2.S vaccination and SARS-CoV-2 variants. The protocol was immunoSEQ multiplex PCR, while the TCRdb copy is restricted to in-frame clones and leaves out a portion. The sample contains about 330,000 clones, roughly nine tenths of which appear only once. Treatment specified: roughly 20 received Ad26.COV2.S at low or high dose, single or two shots; 5 received placebo; per-sample allocation not given. At day 63 after the first vaccine or placebo injection, samples were drawn. Source: peripheral blood, taken in a trial of Ad26.COV2.S vaccine versus placebo. The origin of the receptors is a person aged 18 to 65 who received the Ad26.COV2.S COVID-19 vaccine or a placebo.

In its sample, this clone was seen once. This same CDR3 is encoded by further DNA sequences in the sample. The chain carries TRBV14 and TRBJ1-1; no clear D. V was cut by 3 bases and J by 0 bases, with 8 bases left in between. CDR1 and CDR2 from the germline V gene are SGHDN and FVKESK. The CDR3 runs 14 residues. CDR3 coding DNA: TGTGCCAGCAGCCAGGCCGGGATGAACACTGAAGCTTTCTTT. Amino acids: CASSQAGMNTEAFF. The full variable domain, completed using reference TRBV14 and TRBJ1-1, is EAGVTQFPSHSVIEKGQTVTLRCDPISGHDNLYWYRRVMGKEIKFLLHFVKESKQDESGMPNNRFLAERTGGTYSTLKVQPAELEDSGVYFCASSQAGMNTEAFFGQGTRLTVV.

This chain uses TRBV5-1 with TRBJ2-4; the D gene could be TRBD1 or TRBD2 (5 bases each). V was trimmed by 4 bases and J by 0 bases, leaving 11 bases between them. The CDR3 extends over 15 amino acids. Germline CDR1 SGHRS, CDR2 YFSETQ. Here the CDR3 DNA reads TGCGCCAGCAGCGTCGGGACCCAAGCCAAAAACATTCAGTACTTC. Translation: CASSVGTQAKNIQYF.

The CDR3 loop reads CASSDRTGNSPLHF. CDR3 nucleotides: TGTGCCAGCAGCGATCGGACAGGGAATTCACCCCTCCACTTT. The chain uses TRBV9 and TRBJ1-6, with 8 bases lining up with TRBD1. Germline loops: CDR1 SGDLS, CDR2 YYNGEE. The CDR3 has 14 amino acids. V lost 3 bases, J lost 7 bases, and 3 bases stayed unmatched.

This clone was seen more than once but under ten times. The genes are TRBV7-9 and TRBJ1-2; D is uncertain. CDR3 length: 14 amino acids. CDR1 and CDR2 (germline): SEHNR, FQNEAQ (reference sequence). V dropped 3 bases and J dropped 5 bases, with 13 bases sitting between them. The CDR3 DNA is TGTGCCAGCAGCTTCCCCCGGACGGATTATGGCTACACCTTC. Translating gives CASSFPRTDYGYTF.

This clone has a single count. The V call is TRBV11-3, the J call TRBJ1-4; D unclear. Germline CDR1 reads SGHNT; CDR2 reads YENEEA. The CDR3 sequence is 16 residues long. Trimming shortened V by 3 bases and J by 2 bases, and 13 bases separated the two germline ends. CDR3 residues: CASSFGLGETNEKLFF. For the CDR3, the DNA is TGTGCCAGCAGCTTCGGACTTGGGGAGACTAATGAAAAACTGTTTTTT.

The chain uses TRBV7-6 and TRBJ1-3; 9 positions agree with TRBD1. The CDR3 spans 17 residues. J gave up 4 bases and V 0 bases, and 7 bases lay outside the gene matches. Germline loops: CDR1 SGHVS, CDR2 FNYEAQ. This chain's CDR3 is CASSLASGTGWGNTIYF. The DNA of the CDR3 is TGTGCCAGCAGCTTAGCCTCGGGGACAGGGTGGGGAAACACCATATATTTT.

CDR3 in DNA: TGTGCCAGCAGCAGGCTGAGCGGGGGCGGCGCAGATACGCAGTATTTT. Translated: CASSRLSGGGADTQYF. The chain has TRBV3-1 (or the pseudogene TRBV3-2) and TRBJ2-3; 8 bases are shared with TRBD2. The germline gives CDR1 LGHDT, CDR2 YNNKEL (reference sequence). This CDR3 is built from 16 residues. The V segment lost 5 bases and the J segment 4 bases; nucleotides outside the gene matches: 11.

The chain recombines TRBV19 with TRBJ1-1; TRBD1 matches at 7 bases. Germline CDR1 is LNHDA and CDR2 is SQIVND (reference sequence). The CDR3 totals 15 residues. Losses at the gene ends were 5 bases for V and 10 bases for J; bases not matched to a gene: 16. CDR3 amino acids: CASSSGDSFYQGAFF. In DNA form, the CDR3 reads TGTGCCAGTAGTTCCGGGGACAGTTTTTATCAGGGAGCTTTCTTT. Filled out from reference TRBV19 and TRBJ1-1, the complete variable domain reads DGGITQSPKYLFRKEGQNVTLSCEQNLNHDAMYWYRQDPGQGLRLIYYSQIVNDFQKGDIAEGYSVSREKKESFPLTVTSAQKNPTAFYLCASSSGDSFYQGAFFGQGTRLTVV.

The table lists this clone with a few counts. The chain recombines TRBV19 with TRBJ1-1, with 7 positions matching TRBD1. Germline CDR1 reads LNHDA; CDR2 reads SQIVND (reference sequence). This CDR3 comprises 12 residues. Trimming took 7 bases from V and 7 from J; bases not matched to a gene: 6. The CDR3 spells CASTQGGSEAFF. The CDR3 DNA is TGTGCCAGTACTCAGGGGGGGAGTGAAGCTTTCTTT.

The V call is TRBV15, the J call TRBJ2-2; D unclear. The germline V and J ends were trimmed by 0 bases and 5 bases, with 4 bases remaining between them. CDR3 size: 13 residues. The germline CDR1 and CDR2 sequences are LNHNV and YYDKDF (reference sequence). Here the CDR3 reads CATSRDRTGELFF. Here the CDR3 DNA reads TGTGCCACCAGCAGAGATCGGACCGGGGAGCTGTTTTTT.

The chain uses TRBV7-6 and TRBJ2-1; 9 positions match TRBD2. Trimming took 1 base from V and 4 from J; bases not matched to a gene: 8. The CDR3 is made up of 17 amino acids. In germline, CDR1 is SGHVS, CDR2 FNYEAQ. The CDR3 is CASSLDAGGPLYNEQFF. CDR3 sequence (DNA): TGTGCCAGCAGCTTAGACGCGGGGGGGCCCCTGTACAATGAGCAGTTCTTC.

This chain connects TRBV3-1 (or the pseudogene TRBV3-2) to TRBJ1-1; D remains unclear. There are 13 residues in the CDR3. The V end was cut by 4 bases, the J end by 6 bases, with 12 bases between. Germline loops: CDR1 LGHDT, CDR2 YNNKEL (reference sequence). CDR3 protein: CASSLAVEAEAFF. DNA for the CDR3: TGTGCCAGCAGCCTGGCGGTAGAAGCTGAAGCTTTCTTT.

The chain recombines TRBV13 with TRBJ2-1, with 11 bases aligning to TRBD2. Germline V gene sequence: CDR1 PRHDT, CDR2 FYEKMQ (reference sequence). V was clipped by 4 bases and J by 7 bases; unmatched bases: 3. The CDR3 is 14 residues long. The CDR3 DNA reads as TGTGCCAGCAGCTCCGGGACTAGCGGTAATGAGCAGTTCTTC. This codes for CASSSGTSGNEQFF.

The V and J genes are TRBV12-3 or TRBV12-4 and TRBJ2-7, with a tentative D call TRBD2 (5 bases). This CDR3 comprises 11 residues. Deletions cut 4 bases from V and 9 bases from J, with 10 bases between. The CDR3 region is CASSSHEGQYF. In DNA, the CDR3 is TGTGCCAGCAGTTCCCATGAGGGGCAGTACTTC.

The sample holds many counts of this clone. The DNA for the CDR3 is TGCGCCAGCAGCCGCGGGGACAGCTATGGCTACACCTTC. It encodes CASSRGDSYGYTF. V usage is TRBV5-1 and J usage is TRBJ1-2, with 7 nucleotides matching TRBD1. Germline V lookup: CDR1 SGHRS, CDR2 YFSETQ. CDR3 length equals 13 residues. J gave up 4 bases and V 4 bases, and 4 bases lay outside the gene matches.

Concerning this clone itself: In the same sample, other DNA sequences code for this CDR3. The chain carries TRBV7-2 and TRBJ1-1; TRBD1 matches 8 bases. Germline assignment: CDR1 SGHTA and CDR2 FQGNSA. This CDR3 has 13 amino acids. The V and J ends lost 5 bases and 4 bases, in that order; junction bases with no gene match: 3. The CDR3 nucleotides read TGTGCCAGCAGCCTAACAGGGGGCACTGAAGCTTTCTTT. This encodes CASSLTGGTEAFF.

CDR3 DNA: TGTGCCAGCAGCCAAGATTGGTACAGGGGGGTGGGTACGCAGTATTTT. Protein sequence: CASSQDWYRGVGTQYF. V is TRBV3-1 (or the pseudogene TRBV3-2) and J is TRBJ2-3, with 8 bases aligning to TRBD1. V shed 0 bases, J shed 8 bases, and the junction held 10 bases outside the gene matches. This CDR3 has 16 amino acids. CDR1 LGHDT and CDR2 YNNKEL come from the germline V gene (reference sequence).